This T cell receptor (beta chain) is from a study of blood T cell repertoires in COVID-19 (dated by TCRdb to about 2020). Regarding the study in general: Collaborator samples came from the United States, Italy and Spain and covered acute and convalescent phases of COVID-19. The prospective study material was composed of cDNA or gDNA derived from T cells, B-cell-depleted T cells, or PBMCs. Where HLA class I and class II types were available, the types were taken from metadata supplied by the sample provider, not from assay-based typing. Subjects who had been exposed to COVID-19, were actively infected with it, or had recovered from it provided the deeply sampled blood TCRbeta repertoires that made up the dataset. A de-identified subject ID, COVID-19 status, age in years and sex were almost always included in the sample metadata. The repertoires were made available in a free public database intended to serve as a resource for research on the immune response to SARS-CoV-2. The samples were drawn from two sources: the first 160 participants of the ongoing ImmuneRACE study, and over 950 subjects contributed by 6 global collaborators. Beyond this particular receptor, the publication reports: How much clinical and demographic metadata was included differed by source and by participant, and the metadata was provided uncurated.

TCRbeta CDR3 regions were amplified from genomic DNA by means of the immunoSEQ Assay, a bias-controlled multiplex PCR. The source study handled its data this way. The number of nucleated cells in each sample was estimated from the amplification of reference gene primers within the assay. Sequence reads were collapsed and filtered to measure the absolute abundance of every unique TCRbeta CDR3 rearrangement. Productive Simpson clonality was computed per sample as the square root of Simpson's diversity index over productive rearrangements. The source is immuneACCESS, and TCRdb retained only in-frame sequences with V and J called. Part of the clones is not carried over; for the studies checked, unresolved V genes explain less than half of this, and the remainder is unexplained. The V and J calls and the clone size are those of that table, but D and trimming were determined from the DNA. Present in this sample are about 310,000 clones, roughly 84% of which were seen just once. The top ten hold 1% of the sample.

The CDR3 goes from the cysteine to the phenylalanine over 13 residues. Only the CDR3 DNA stays, 39 bases, in frame from base 1. V is shortened by 0 bases, J by 6 bases, and the region joining them spans 6 bases. The germline V gene (reference sequence) gives CDR1 as LNHNV and CDR2 as YYDKDF. Comments on this clone: The target of this receptor is not known. Base qualities are missing; no much larger clone stands one base away.

The collaborating institutions used their own protocols to collect whole blood in K2EDTA tubes. Collaborator samples were shipped for TCRbeta analysis as frozen whole blood, isolated PBMCs, or DNA extracted from either sample type. The chain was built from TRBV15 and TRBJ2-1; the D gene identity is not certain. The source of this sequence is a man aged 45-65 years with active or convalescent COVID-19. Sequencing used peripheral blood. For the CDR3, the sequence is CATSRDPGNEQFF. Read as DNA, the sequence is TGTGCCACCAGCAGAGATCCGGGCAATGAGCAGTTCTTC.